This is a list of T cell receptor beta chains from one sample in a study of cytomegalovirus exposure and HLA in healthy donors. Sequencing used immunoSEQ multiplex PCR; TCRdb keeps in-frame clones, though not all of them. The sample carries 150,000 or so clones, under 75% recorded once. The source material was PBMCs. These receptors all stem from a man aged 35 to 55 in good health and CMV-seropositive. CDR3s leave out the opening cysteine and the closing phenylalanine or tryptophan. Fields, in order: V gene, D gene, CDR3 protein. D genes are given only for firm matches.

>TRBV7-2|TRBD2
ASSLDSGGRLEQF
>TRBV27|TRBD1
ASEDRTGLYEQY
>TRBV6-1|.
ASSGRTITLH
>TRBV9|TRBD1
ASSVRGAGGTGELF
>TRBV27|TRBD1
ASSLSNRGSQPQH
>TRBV29-1|TRBD1
SVGTGAENTIY
>TRBV5-1|.
ASSLAPGADMQY
>TRBV7-8|TRBD2
ASSLEIGGYYNEQF
>TRBV7-8|.
ASSLRGQASYNEQF
>TRBV9|.
ASSVGGGLSQETQY
>TRBV10-3|TRBD1
AISDSRGRYTIY
>TRBV19|TRBD1
ASTRQGRYNSPLH
>TRBV6-5|TRBD1
ASSPTPGQGYEQY
>TRBV7-2|.
ASSSGSNHYGYT
>TRBV10-3|TRBD2
AISEPASGSTDTQY
>TRBV28|TRBD1
ASSLEMTGGGFTDTQY
>TRBV4-1|TRBD2
ASSHLSGGPSYEQY
>TRBV5-6|TRBD1
ASSETGAWNTEAF
>TRBV6-5|.
ASSYSGGTQY
>TRBV5-1|.
ASSSKAGGYT
>TRBV15|TRBD1
ATRGQRNQPQH
>TRBV18|TRBD1
ASSRGGTGMDEQF
>TRBV10-2|TRBD1
ASNRQGDEQF
>TRBV6-5|.
ASRPGQTGEAF
>TRBV2|TRBD1
ASCNRGGNTEAF
>TRBV10-2|.
ASSATGTPEQPQH
>TRBV25-1|TRBD1
ASSGNRGANEKLF
>TRBV4-1|.
ASSPSEGRGLYGYT
>TRBV7-3|TRBD2
ASSTGTSGRDTQY
>TRBV9|TRBD1
ASSVGTGGTEQF
>TRBV7-2|TRBD2
ASSLLGLAGDSNEQF
>TRBV7-9|.
ASSLVSGYGYT
>TRBV15|TRBD1
ATSRLRGQGNTEAF
>TRBV10-3|TRBD1
ATVDRDREHEQY
>TRBV4-3|.
ASSQDGSTEAF
>TRBV7-9|.
ASSLEGTYGYT
>TRBV5-1|.
ASSLDSPGKTLATEAF
>TRBV29-1|.
SVGALSYEETQY
>TRBV7-2|.
ASSVSSYEQY
>TRBV11-2|TRBD1
ASSLIKDRGSNYGYT
>TRBV6-1|TRBD1
ASSETLGGWGAEAF
>TRBV7-2|TRBD2
ASSFTLAGVQSSYNEQF
>TRBV27|.
ASSLSGVYGYT
>TRBV10-3|.
AIRGVLSYGYT
>TRBV6-5|.
ASSYSIGVNTEAF